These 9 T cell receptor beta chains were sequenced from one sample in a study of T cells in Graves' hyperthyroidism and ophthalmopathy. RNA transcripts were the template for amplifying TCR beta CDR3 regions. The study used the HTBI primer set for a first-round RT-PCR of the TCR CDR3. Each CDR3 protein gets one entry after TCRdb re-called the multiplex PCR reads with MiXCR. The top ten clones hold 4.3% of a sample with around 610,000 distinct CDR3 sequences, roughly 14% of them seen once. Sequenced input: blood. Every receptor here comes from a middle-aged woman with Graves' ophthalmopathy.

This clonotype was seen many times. The CDR3 bases are TGTGCCAGCAGCGTTAACAGGGGATTCTACGAGCAGTACTTC. This encodes CASSVNRGFYEQYF. The chain is built from TRBV7-2 and TRBJ2-7; 7 nucleotides match TRBD1. The CDR3 totals 14 residues. Germline-derived CDR1 and CDR2 are SGHTA and FQGNSA. Trimming took 5 bases from V and 3 from J; bases not matched to a gene: 7.

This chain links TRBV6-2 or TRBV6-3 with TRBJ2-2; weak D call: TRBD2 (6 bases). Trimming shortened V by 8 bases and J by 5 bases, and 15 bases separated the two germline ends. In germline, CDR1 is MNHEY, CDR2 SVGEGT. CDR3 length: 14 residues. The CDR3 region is CASGMRAGTGELFF. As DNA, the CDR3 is TGTGCCAGCGGCATGAGGGCGGGGACCGGGGAGCTGTTTTTT.

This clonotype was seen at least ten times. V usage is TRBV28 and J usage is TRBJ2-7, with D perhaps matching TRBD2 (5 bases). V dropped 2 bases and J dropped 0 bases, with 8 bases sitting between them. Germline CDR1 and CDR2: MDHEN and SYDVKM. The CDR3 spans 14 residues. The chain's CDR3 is CASSLRGLSYEQYF. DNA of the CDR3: TGTGCCAGCAGTTTACGGGGTCTCTCCTACGAGCAGTACTTC.

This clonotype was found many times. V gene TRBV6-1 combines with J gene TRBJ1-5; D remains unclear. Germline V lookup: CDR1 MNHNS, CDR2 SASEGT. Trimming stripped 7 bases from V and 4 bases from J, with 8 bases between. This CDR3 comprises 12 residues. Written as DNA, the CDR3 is TGTGCCAGCAAGGCTGAAAATCAGCCCCAGCATTTT. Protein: CASKAENQPQHF.

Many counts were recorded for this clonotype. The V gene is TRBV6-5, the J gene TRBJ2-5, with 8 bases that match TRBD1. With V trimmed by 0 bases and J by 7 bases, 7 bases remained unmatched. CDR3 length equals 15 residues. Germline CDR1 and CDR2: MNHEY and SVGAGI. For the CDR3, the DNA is TGTGCCAGCAGTTACTCCCCAGGGGGCGTCGGGACCCAGTACTTC. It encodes CASSYSPGGVGTQYF.

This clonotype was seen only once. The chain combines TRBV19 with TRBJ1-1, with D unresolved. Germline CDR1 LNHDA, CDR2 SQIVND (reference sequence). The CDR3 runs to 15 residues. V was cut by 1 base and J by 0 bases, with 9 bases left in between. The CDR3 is CASSIVHGLNTEAFF. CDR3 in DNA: TGTGCCAGTAGTATAGTCCACGGGTTGAACACTGAAGCTTTCTTT.

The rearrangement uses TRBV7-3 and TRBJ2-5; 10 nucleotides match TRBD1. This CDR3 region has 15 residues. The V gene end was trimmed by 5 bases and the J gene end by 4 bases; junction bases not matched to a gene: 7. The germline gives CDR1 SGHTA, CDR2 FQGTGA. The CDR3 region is CASSPGTGVPETQYF. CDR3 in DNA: TGTGCCAGCAGCCCAGGGACAGGGGTTCCAGAGACCCAGTACTTC.

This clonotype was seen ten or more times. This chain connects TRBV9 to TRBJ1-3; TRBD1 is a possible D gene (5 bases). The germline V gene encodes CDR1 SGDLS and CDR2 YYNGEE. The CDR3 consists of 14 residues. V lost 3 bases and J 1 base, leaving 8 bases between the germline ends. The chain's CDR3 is CASSGGESGNTIYF. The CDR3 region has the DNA TGTGCCAGCAGCGGAGGGGAGTCTGGAAACACCATATATTTT.

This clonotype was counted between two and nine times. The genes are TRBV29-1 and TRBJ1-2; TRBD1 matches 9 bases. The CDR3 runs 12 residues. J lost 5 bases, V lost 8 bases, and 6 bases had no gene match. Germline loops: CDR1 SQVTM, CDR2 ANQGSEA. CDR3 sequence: CSTQGAGYGYTF. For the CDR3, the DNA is TGCAGCACACAGGGGGCCGGTTATGGCTACACCTTC.